This T cell receptor beta chain is from a study of response to subunit inactivated influenza vaccine. Study results and limitations: Each seasonal influenza vaccination, the authors suggested, recruits few new T cells.

From the RT-PCR reads, TCRdb called clonotypes with MiXCR, one entry per CDR3 protein. The repertoire holds around 570,000 distinct CDR3 sequences, with 6.5% to 8% as singletons. Germline CDR1 SGHRS, CDR2 YFSETQ. The V and J ends lost 1 base and 9 bases, in that order; junction bases with no gene match: 9. The CDR3 extends over 15 amino acids. Notes on this clonotype: As yet, its antigen is unknown.

The rearrangement joins TRBV5-1 to TRBJ2-1, with 8 bases that match TRBD1. The clonotype comes from a man between 50 and 69 years old who received an inactivated influenza vaccine. The starting material was PBMCs from blood, obtained 23 to 25 months after vaccination. The CDR3 bases are TGCGCCAGCAGCTTGCGACAGGGGTCTGACGGTGAGCAGTTCTTC. Amino acids: CASSLRQGSDGEQFF.